The 8 T cell receptor beta chains listed next were all sequenced from one sample in a study of tumor-infiltrating lymphocytes in oesophageal squamous cell carcinoma. TCRdb independently ran MiXCR on the PCR reads; one entry per CDR3 protein. The sample has some 14,000 distinct CDR3 sequences, about 50% seen once. The sample taken for sequencing was esophageal tumor tissue. All receptors derive from a male donor with esophageal squamous cell carcinoma.

This clonotype was detected only a few times. The chain couples TRBV7-8 to TRBJ1-4; 12 positions agree with TRBD2. The J call may be in error: the DNA end matches TRBJ2-2 better. CDR1 and CDR2 from the germline V gene are SGHVS and FQNEAQ. This CDR3 comprises 17 residues. The CDR3 loop is CASSRLAGATNTGELFF. DNA of the CDR3: TGTGCCAGCAGCCGACTAGCGGGGGCGACAAACACCGGGGAGCTGTTTTTT.

The chain links TRBV7-2 to TRBJ2-1; 7 bases line up with TRBD2. The J call is in doubt because the DNA end fits TRBJ2-7 better. The CDR3 loop spans 15 amino acids. Germline V lookup: CDR1 SGHTA, CDR2 FQGNSA. The CDR3 DNA is TGTGCCAGCAGCTTATGGCCTAGCGGCTACAATGAGCAGTACTTC. It yields the protein CASSLWPSGYNEQYF.

This clonotype was counted between two and nine times. The chain recombines TRBV29-1 with TRBJ1-1; TRBD1 matches 7 bases. CDR3 length equals 14 residues. From germline, CDR1 is SQVTM and CDR2 ANQGSEA. J was trimmed by 5 bases and V by 7 bases; bases with no gene match: 13. CDR3 bases: TGCAGCGCCACAAAAGCAGGGGGTTGGACTGAAGCTTTCTTT. This encodes CSATKAGGWTEAFF.

This clonotype was seen ten or more times. A much larger clone differs from this one at a single base, so this may be a read error. This chain joins TRBV7-9 and TRBJ2-1; D call uncertain. Matching the DNA end better, TRBJ2-7 makes the J call doubtful. The CDR3 totals 15 residues. CDR1 SEHNR and CDR2 FQNEAQ come from the germline V gene (reference sequence). The CDR3 nucleotides read TGTGCCAGCAGCTTAGTTCTCGGCTCCTACAATGAGCAGTACTTC. This codes for CASSLVLGSYNEQYF.

This clonotype is deemed medium-sized. The chain employs TRBV7-9 and TRBJ1-1, with D possibly being TRBD1 (5 bases). V gave up 3 bases and J gave up 0 bases, with 8 bases separating them. Germline V CDR1 and CDR2: SEHNR, FQNEAQ (reference sequence). The CDR3 has 14 amino acids. This chain's CDR3 is CASSLGLVNTEAFF. In DNA, the CDR3 is TGTGCCAGCAGCTTGGGGCTGGTGAACACTGAAGCTTTCTTT. Based on the CDR3 plus reference TRBV7-9 and TRBJ1-1, the full variable domain is DTGVSQNPRHKITKRGQNVTFRCDPISEHNRLYWYRQTLGQGPEFLTYFQNEAQLEKSRLLSDRFSAERPKGSFSTLEIQRTEQGDSAMYLCASSLGLVNTEAFFGQGTRLTVV.

The chain has TRBV12-3 or TRBV12-4 and TRBJ2-1; TRBD2 matches at 7 bases. Germline trimming cut 5 bases from V and 7 bases from J; bases unmatched to any gene: 5. The length of the CDR3 is 13 residues. The CDR3 DNA sequence: TGTGCCAGCAGTAGGGGAGGGCAGAATGAGCAGTTCTTC. This codes for CASSRGGQNEQFF.

This clonotype was counted at least ten times. The chain couples TRBV5-4 to TRBJ1-2; tentative D call: TRBD1 (5 bases). The germline V and J ends were trimmed by 1 base and 2 bases, with 12 bases remaining between them. The CDR3 spans 15 residues. Germline V lookup: CDR1 SGHNT, CDR2 YYREEE (reference sequence). The CDR3 here is CASSLRGWDNYGYTF. In DNA, the CDR3 is TGTGCCAGCAGCTTGCGGGGGTGGGACAACTATGGCTACACCTTC.

This clonotype occurred many times. In DNA, the CDR3 is TGTGCCAGCAGTTCGAACCCTACCGGGACCTTGACTAGCAATCAGCCCCAGCATTTT. This encodes CASSSNPTGTLTSNQPQHF. The chain carries TRBV28 and TRBJ1-5; tentative D call: TRBD1 (5 bases). This CDR3 spans 19 amino acids. V gave up 4 bases and J gave up 0 bases, with 22 bases separating them. Per germline, CDR1 MDHEN and CDR2 SYDVKM.